Following are 22 T cell receptor beta chains from one sample sequenced in a study of blood T cell repertoires in COVID-19. Repertoires were generated with immunoSEQ multiplex PCR, while TCRdb's copy carries only in-frame clones and drops some. The top ten clones hold roughly 15% of a sample with about 93,000 clones, 80% of them seen once. The sample taken for sequencing was peripheral blood. The receptors were sampled from a human donor in a cohort sampled during active COVID-19.

The J gene is TRBJ1-3, the V gene TRBV3-1 (or the pseudogene TRBV3-2); the D is unclear. Germline V gene sequence: CDR1 LGHDT, CDR2 YNNKEL (reference sequence). V was shortened by 4 bases and J by 1 base, with 11 bases between the two germline ends. The CDR3 is 15 amino acids. The DNA for the CDR3 is TGTGCCAGCAGCCTGGCAGGTACGTCTGGAAACACCATATATTTT. The encoded protein is CASSLAGTSGNTIYF.

This chain joins TRBV28 and TRBJ1-5; D is possibly TRBD1 (5 bases). Trimming shortened V by 4 bases and J by 5 bases, and 18 bases separated the two germline ends. CDR3 length: 16 residues. Germline V gene lookup returns CDR1 MDHEN and CDR2 SYDVKM. The CDR3 spells CASSSRRGVSHQPQHF. The CDR3 nucleotides read TGTGCCAGCAGTTCCCGTCGGGGGGTCAGCCATCAGCCCCAGCATTTT.

The CDR3 protein is CASSTGDTIYF. The CDR3 DNA follows: TGCGCCAGCAGTACAGGGGACACCATATATTTT. The V gene is TRBV10-2, the J gene TRBJ1-3, with TRBD1 matching 7 bases. This CDR3 has 11 amino acids. CDR1 WSHSY and CDR2 SAAADI come from the germline V gene. Trimming took 5 bases from V and 8 from J; bases not matched to a gene: 0.

The chain is built from TRBV2 and TRBJ2-2; TRBD2 matches 10 bases. The germline CDR1 and CDR2 sequences are SNHLY and FYNNEI. The CDR3 consists of 16 residues. V was clipped by 6 bases and J by 1 base; unmatched bases: 5. The CDR3 loop reads CASRSSGRLNTGELFF. In DNA, the CDR3 is TGTGCCAGCAGATCTAGCGGGAGACTGAACACCGGGGAGCTGTTTTTT.

This clone was picked up many times. The chain couples TRBV7-3 to TRBJ1-1, with D perhaps matching TRBD1 (5 bases). CDR1 SGHTA and CDR2 FQGTGA come from the germline V gene. V lost 5 bases and J lost 1, with 23 bases in between. This CDR3 is 18 amino acids long. The CDR3 spells CASSPMGGAAWGNTEAFF. The CDR3 nucleotides are TGTGCCAGCAGCCCCATGGGTGGGGCAGCATGGGGGAACACTGAAGCTTTCTTT.

The V gene is TRBV7-2, the J gene TRBJ1-2; TRBD1 is a possible D gene (5 bases). With 2 bases removed from V and 0 bases from J, the gap between germline ends came to 10 bases. This CDR3 is 15 amino acids long. CDR1 SGHTA and CDR2 FQGNSA come from the germline V gene. CDR3 coding DNA: TGTGCCAGCAGCTTACCGGGGGGGGCTAACTATGGCTACACCTTC. Translating gives CASSLPGGANYGYTF.

This sequence joins TRBV18 and TRBJ1-1; 8 nucleotides agree with TRBD1. The junction had 8 bases not matched to a gene; V was cut back by 3 bases and J by 5 bases. This CDR3 has 15 amino acids. From germline, CDR1 is KGHSH and CDR2 LQKENI. CDR3 loop: CASSPGQGWVTEAFF. The CDR3 DNA sequence: TGTGCCAGCTCACCTGGACAGGGCTGGGTGACTGAAGCTTTCTTT.

The chain combines TRBV19 with TRBJ2-6; D is uncertain. Germline V gene sequence: CDR1 LNHDA, CDR2 SQIVND (reference sequence). This CDR3 contains 14 residues. The V end was cut by 7 bases, the J end by 1 base, with 8 bases between. In DNA, the CDR3 is TGTGCCAGTAAAGTCCAGTCTGGGGCCAACGTCCTGACTTTC. Amino acid sequence: CASKVQSGANVLTF. Full variable domain (rest looked up from reference TRBV19 and TRBJ2-6): DGGITQSPKYLFRKEGQNVTLSCEQNLNHDAMYWYRQDPGQGLRLIYYSQIVNDFQKGDIAEGYSVSREKKESFPLTVTSAQKNPTAFYLCASKVQSGANVLTFGAGSRLTVL.

With regard to this clone: In the same sample, other DNA sequences code for this CDR3. The chain carries TRBV18 and TRBJ2-7; 8 positions agree with TRBD1. The length of the CDR3 is 15 residues. The trim removed 1 base at V and 0 bases at J, leaving 2 bases unmatched. Germline assignment: CDR1 KGHSH and CDR2 LQKENI. The CDR3 protein is CASSPRTGSSYEQYF. The DNA of the CDR3 is TGTGCCAGCTCACCACGGACAGGGAGCTCCTACGAGCAGTACTTC.

In this sample, this clone turned up a few times. V and J are TRBV5-1 and TRBJ1-2; possibly TRBD1 for D (6 bases). There are 14 residues in the CDR3. Trimming took 1 base from V and 2 from J, leaving 9 bases between them. The germline V gene encodes CDR1 SGHRS and CDR2 YFSETQ. CDR3 sequence: CASSLIGQNYGYTF. CDR3 nucleotide sequence: TGCGCCAGCAGCTTGATAGGACAGAACTATGGCTACACCTTC.

This clone appeared a few times. The chain joins TRBV6-5 to TRBJ1-2; 8 bases align to TRBD1. The trim removed 7 bases at V and 4 bases at J, leaving 8 bases unmatched. CDR1 MNHEY and CDR2 SVGAGI come from the germline V gene. CDR3 length: 14 residues. The CDR3 DNA sequence: TGTGCCAGCACACAAACAGGGGGGTTCTATGGCTACACCTTC. It encodes CASTQTGGFYGYTF.

The chain is built from TRBV30 and TRBJ2-7; TRBD2 matches at 11 bases. Trimming took 0 bases from V and 6 from J; bases not matched to a gene: 7. Per germline, CDR1 GTSNPN and CDR2 SVGIG (reference sequence). This CDR3 is built from 15 residues. CDR3 amino acids: CAWSVWALAGGEQYF. In DNA, the CDR3 is TGTGCCTGGAGTGTATGGGCTCTAGCGGGGGGCGAGCAGTACTTC.

This chain connects TRBV7-6 to TRBJ2-3; 8 bases line up with TRBD1. Germline lookup yields CDR1 SGHVS and CDR2 FNYEAQ. The CDR3 contains 14 residues. Unmatched junction bases numbered 2, after V lost 5 bases and J lost 1 base. CDR3 sequence: CASSPGQGTDTQYF. The CDR3, as DNA: TGTGCCAGCAGCCCGGGACAGGGCACAGATACGCAGTATTTT.

The J gene is TRBJ1-2, the V gene TRBV29-1; D uncertain. Trimming removed 5 bases from V and 7 bases from J, with 14 bases in between. Germline CDR1 reads SQVTM; CDR2 reads ANQGSEA. The CDR3 runs 12 residues. The chain's CDR3 is CSVMPREGGYTF. DNA for the CDR3: TGCAGCGTTATGCCCCGGGAGGGTGGCTACACCTTC.

The chain employs TRBV5-4 and TRBJ2-1; 9 bases line up with TRBD2. CDR1 is SGHNT, CDR2 YYREEE, per germline (reference sequence). V lost 4 bases, J lost 9 bases, and 17 bases stayed unmatched. The CDR3 extends over 17 amino acids. For the CDR3, the DNA is TGTGCCAGCAGCCCCCCGGCTAGTAGCGGGAGCAGGGGTGAGCAGTTCTTC. Encoded protein: CASSPPASSGSRGEQFF. Filled out from reference TRBV5-4 and TRBJ2-1, the complete variable domain reads ETGVTQSPTHLIKTRGQQVTLRCSSQSGHNTVSWYQQALGQGPQFIFQYYREEENGRGNFPPRFSGLQFPNYSSELNVNALELDDSALYLCASSPPASSGSRGEQFFGPGTRLTVL.

This chain links TRBV18 with TRBJ2-7; TRBD2 matches at 8 bases. This CDR3 has 15 residues. Germline CDR1 is KGHSH and CDR2 is LQKENI. The ends lost 1 base at V and 7 bases at J; junction bases unmatched: 9. CDR3 residues: CASSPLSGGGGEQYF. CDR3 coding DNA: TGTGCCAGCTCACCACTAAGCGGGGGTGGTGGAGAGCAGTACTTC. Together with reference TRBV18 and TRBJ2-7, the CDR3 gives the full variable domain: NAGVMQNPRHLVRRRGQEARLRCSPMKGHSHVYWYRQLPEEGLKFMVYLQKENIIDESGMPKERFSAEFPKEGPSILRIQQVVRGDSAAYFCASSPLSGGGGEQYFGPGTRLTVT.

V is TRBV5-1 and J is TRBJ2-1; TRBD2 matches 14 bases. The germline CDR1 and CDR2 sequences are SGHRS and YFSETQ. After removal of 0 bases from V and 10 bases from J, the junction contained 9 bases not matched to a gene. CDR3 length: 17 amino acids. The CDR3 here is CASSLGGTSGSNGEQFF. CDR3 bases: TGCGCCAGCAGCTTGGGCGGGACTAGCGGGAGTAACGGGGAGCAGTTCTTC.

The rearrangement joins TRBV5-5 to TRBJ1-2; D might be TRBD1 (5 bases). The CDR3 totals 14 residues. The V gene's germline CDR1 is SGHKS and CDR2 YYEKEE (reference sequence). Trimming took off 4 bases at V and 6 bases at J, with 16 bases between the two ends. The CDR3 protein is CASSPSQDRDGYTF. The DNA for the CDR3 is TGTGCCAGCAGCCCCAGTCAAGACAGAGATGGCTACACCTTC.

The chain joins TRBV9 to TRBJ1-6, with unresolved D. CDR3 length: 15 amino acids. V was pared by 7 bases and J by 8 bases, with 19 bases between. CDR1 and CDR2 from the germline V gene are SGDLS and YYNGEE. CDR3 coding DNA: TGTGCCAGCGGCTCCAGCGCCGGTAACCATTCACCCCTCCACTTT. Protein product: CASGSSAGNHSPLHF.

V usage is TRBV11-2 and J usage is TRBJ1-3; D remains ambiguous. CDR1 is SGHAT, CDR2 FQNNGV, per germline. The CDR3 length is 15 residues. Trimming cost V 3 bases and J 0 bases, with 9 bases left between them. CDR3 sequence: CASSFPLYSGNTIYF. The CDR3 DNA follows: TGTGCCAGCAGCTTCCCCTTGTACTCTGGAAACACCATATATTTT.

The table lists this clone with a few counts. This chain links TRBV15 with TRBJ2-3, with a possible D match to TRBD2 (6 bases). V shed 0 bases and J shed 0 bases, with 16 bases lying between them. Germline CDR1 and CDR2: LNHNV and YYDKDF (reference sequence). The CDR3 loop spans 18 amino acids. For the CDR3, the DNA is TGTGCCACCAGCAGAGATAAATCTTTGGCGGGGAGCACAGATACGCAGTATTTT. Translating gives CATSRDKSLAGSTDTQYF.

The gene calls are TRBV19 and TRBJ1-2; D ambiguous. Germline V gene lookup returns CDR1 LNHDA and CDR2 SQIVND (reference sequence). There are 14 residues in the CDR3. The germline V and J ends were trimmed by 9 bases and 2 bases, with 16 bases remaining between them. The CDR3 here is CASKSWQSNYGYTF. In DNA form, the CDR3 reads TGTGCCAGCAAGTCGTGGCAGTCCAACTATGGCTACACCTTC.